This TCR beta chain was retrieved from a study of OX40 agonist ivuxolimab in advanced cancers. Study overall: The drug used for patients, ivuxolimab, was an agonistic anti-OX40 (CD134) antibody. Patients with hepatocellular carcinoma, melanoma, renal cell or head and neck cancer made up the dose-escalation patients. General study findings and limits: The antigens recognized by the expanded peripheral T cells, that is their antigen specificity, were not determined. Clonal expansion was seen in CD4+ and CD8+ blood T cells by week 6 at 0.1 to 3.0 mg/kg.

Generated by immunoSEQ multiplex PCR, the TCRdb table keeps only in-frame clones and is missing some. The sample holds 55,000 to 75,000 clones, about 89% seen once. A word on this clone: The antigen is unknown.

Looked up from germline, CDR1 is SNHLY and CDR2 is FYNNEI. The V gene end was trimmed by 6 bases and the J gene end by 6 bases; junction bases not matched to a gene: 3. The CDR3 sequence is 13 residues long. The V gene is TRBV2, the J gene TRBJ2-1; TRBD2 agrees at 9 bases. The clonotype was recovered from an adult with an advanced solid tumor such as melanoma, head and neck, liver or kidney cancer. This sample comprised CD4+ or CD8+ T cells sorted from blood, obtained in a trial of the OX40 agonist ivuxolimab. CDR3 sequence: CASRGTSTNEQFF. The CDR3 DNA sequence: TGTGCCAGCAGGGGGACTAGCACCAATGAGCAGTTCTTC.